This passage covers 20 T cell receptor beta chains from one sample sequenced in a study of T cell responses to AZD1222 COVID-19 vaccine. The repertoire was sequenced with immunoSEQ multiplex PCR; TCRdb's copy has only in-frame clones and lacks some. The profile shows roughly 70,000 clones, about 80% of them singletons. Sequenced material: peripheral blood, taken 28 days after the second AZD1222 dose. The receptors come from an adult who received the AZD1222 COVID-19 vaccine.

The CDR3 here is CASSLGRVSGNTIYF. As DNA, the CDR3 is TGCGCCAGCAGCTTGGGGCGGGTTTCCGGAAACACCATATATTTT. This chain uses TRBV5-1 with TRBJ1-3, with D uncertain. With 0 bases removed from V and 4 bases from J, the gap between germline ends came to 11 bases. This CDR3 spans 15 amino acids. Germline lookup yields CDR1 SGHRS and CDR2 YFSETQ.

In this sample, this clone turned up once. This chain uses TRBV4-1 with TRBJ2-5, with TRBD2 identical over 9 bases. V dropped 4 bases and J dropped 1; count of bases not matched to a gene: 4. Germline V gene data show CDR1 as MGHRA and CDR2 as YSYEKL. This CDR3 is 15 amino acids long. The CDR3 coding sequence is TGCGCCAGCAGCCTTAGCGGGGGCCTCCAAGAGACCCAGTACTTC. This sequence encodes CASSLSGGLQETQYF.

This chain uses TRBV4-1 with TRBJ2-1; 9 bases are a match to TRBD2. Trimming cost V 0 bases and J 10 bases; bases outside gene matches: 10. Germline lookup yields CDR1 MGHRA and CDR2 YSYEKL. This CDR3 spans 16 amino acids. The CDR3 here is CASSQDRAGGPREQFF. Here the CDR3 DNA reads TGCGCCAGCAGCCAAGATAGGGCGGGGGGGCCACGGGAGCAGTTCTTC.

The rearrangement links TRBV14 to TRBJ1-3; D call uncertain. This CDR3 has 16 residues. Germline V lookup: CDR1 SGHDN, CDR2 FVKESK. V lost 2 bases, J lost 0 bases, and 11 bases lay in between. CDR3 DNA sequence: TGTGCCAGCAGCCAAAGATTACTCAACTCTGGAAACACCATATATTTT. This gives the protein CASSQRLLNSGNTIYF.

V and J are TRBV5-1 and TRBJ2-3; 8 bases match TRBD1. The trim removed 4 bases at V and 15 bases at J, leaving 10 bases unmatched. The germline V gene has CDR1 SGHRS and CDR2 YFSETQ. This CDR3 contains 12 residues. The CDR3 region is CASSQGTGRVYF. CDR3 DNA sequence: TGCGCCAGCAGCCAAGGGACAGGACGCGTTTATTTT.

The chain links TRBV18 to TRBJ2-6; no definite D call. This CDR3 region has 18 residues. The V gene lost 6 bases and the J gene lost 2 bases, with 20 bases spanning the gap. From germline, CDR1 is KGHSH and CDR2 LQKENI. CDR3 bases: TGTGCCAGCTCGCTAGGACGTAGAACTGACACTGGGGCCAACGTCCTGACTTTC. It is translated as CASSLGRRTDTGANVLTF. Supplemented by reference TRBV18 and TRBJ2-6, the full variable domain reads NAGVMQNPRHLVRRRGQEARLRCSPMKGHSHVYWYRQLPEEGLKFMVYLQKENIIDESGMPKERFSAEFPKEGPSILRIQQVVRGDSAAYFCASSLGRRTDTGANVLTFGAGSRLTVL.

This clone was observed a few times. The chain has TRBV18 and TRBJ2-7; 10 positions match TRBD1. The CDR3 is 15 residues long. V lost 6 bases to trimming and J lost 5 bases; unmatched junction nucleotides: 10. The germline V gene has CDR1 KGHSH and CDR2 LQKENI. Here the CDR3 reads CASSQRQGAGDEQYF. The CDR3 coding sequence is TGTGCCAGCTCCCAACGACAGGGGGCAGGTGACGAGCAGTACTTC.

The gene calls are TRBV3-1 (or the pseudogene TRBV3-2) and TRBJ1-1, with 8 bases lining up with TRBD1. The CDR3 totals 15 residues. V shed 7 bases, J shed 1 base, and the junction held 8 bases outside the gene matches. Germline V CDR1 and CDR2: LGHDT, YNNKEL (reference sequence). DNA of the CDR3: TGTGCCAGCACCAGGGGACAGGCTAGGAACACTGAAGCTTTCTTT. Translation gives CASTRGQARNTEAFF.

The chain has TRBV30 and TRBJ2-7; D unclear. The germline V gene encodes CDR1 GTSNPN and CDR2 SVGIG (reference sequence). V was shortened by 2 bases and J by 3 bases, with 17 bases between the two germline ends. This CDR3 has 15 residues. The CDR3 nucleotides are TGTGCCTGGAGTCCTACTGGACGGAAATACTACGAGCAGTACTTC. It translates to CAWSPTGRKYYEQYF.

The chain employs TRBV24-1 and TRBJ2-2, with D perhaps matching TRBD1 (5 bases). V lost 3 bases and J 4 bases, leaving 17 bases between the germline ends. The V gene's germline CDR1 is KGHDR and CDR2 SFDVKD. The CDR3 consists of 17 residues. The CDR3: CATSDPQGPQGTGELFF. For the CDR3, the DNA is TGTGCCACCAGTGATCCCCAAGGGCCTCAGGGCACCGGGGAGCTGTTTTTT.

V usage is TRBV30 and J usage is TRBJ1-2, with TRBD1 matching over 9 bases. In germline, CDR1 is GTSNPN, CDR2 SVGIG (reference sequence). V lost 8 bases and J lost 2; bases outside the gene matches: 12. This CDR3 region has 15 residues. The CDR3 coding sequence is TGTGCCCGGACCGGGGACAGGGCCGGAAACTATGGCTACACCTTC. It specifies CARTGDRAGNYGYTF. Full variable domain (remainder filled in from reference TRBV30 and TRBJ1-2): SQTIHQWPATLVQPVGSPLSLECTVEGTSNPNLYWYRQAAGRGLQLLFYSVGIGQISSEVPQNLSASRPQDRQFILSSKKLLLSDSGFYLCARTGDRAGNYGYTFGSGTRLTVV.

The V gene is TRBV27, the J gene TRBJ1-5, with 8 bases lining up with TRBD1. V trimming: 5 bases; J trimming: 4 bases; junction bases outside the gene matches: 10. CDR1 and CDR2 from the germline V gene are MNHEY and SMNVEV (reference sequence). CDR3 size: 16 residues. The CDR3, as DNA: TGTGCCAGCAGTACCCGGACAGGGAGTATTAATCAGCCCCAGCATTTT. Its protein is CASSTRTGSINQPQHF.

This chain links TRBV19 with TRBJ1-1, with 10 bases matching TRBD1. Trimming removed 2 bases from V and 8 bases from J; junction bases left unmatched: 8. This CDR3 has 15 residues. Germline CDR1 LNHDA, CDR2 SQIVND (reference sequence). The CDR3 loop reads CASSISPGTGAEAFF. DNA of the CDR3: TGTGCCAGTAGTATATCTCCCGGGACAGGGGCGGAAGCTTTCTTT.

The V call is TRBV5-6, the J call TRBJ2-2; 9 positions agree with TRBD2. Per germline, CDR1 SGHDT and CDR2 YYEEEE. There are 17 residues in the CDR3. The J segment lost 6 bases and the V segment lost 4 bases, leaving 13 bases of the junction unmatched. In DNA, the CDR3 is TGTGCCAGCAGCGGGCCGTGGGGGCGGGGGGGTTCCGGGGAGCTGTTTTTT. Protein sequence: CASSGPWGRGGSGELFF.

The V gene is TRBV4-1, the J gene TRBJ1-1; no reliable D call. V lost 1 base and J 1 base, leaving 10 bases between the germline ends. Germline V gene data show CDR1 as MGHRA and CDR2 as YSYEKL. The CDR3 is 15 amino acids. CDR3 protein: CASSQGASKNTEAFF. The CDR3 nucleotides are TGCGCCAGCAGCCAAGGAGCGTCGAAGAACACTGAAGCTTTCTTT.

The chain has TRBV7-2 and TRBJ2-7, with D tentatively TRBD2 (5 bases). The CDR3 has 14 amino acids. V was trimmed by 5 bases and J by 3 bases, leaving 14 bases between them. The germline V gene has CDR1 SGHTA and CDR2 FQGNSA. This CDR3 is CASSPPPGIYEQYF. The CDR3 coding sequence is TGTGCCAGCAGCCCCCCCCCGGGAATCTACGAGCAGTACTTC. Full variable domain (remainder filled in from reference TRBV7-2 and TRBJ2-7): GAGVSQSPSNKVTEKGKDVELRCDPISGHTALYWYRQSLGQGLEFLIYFQGNSAPDKSGLPSDRFSAERTGGSVSTLTIQRTQQEDSAVYLCASSPPPGIYEQYFGPGTRLTVT.

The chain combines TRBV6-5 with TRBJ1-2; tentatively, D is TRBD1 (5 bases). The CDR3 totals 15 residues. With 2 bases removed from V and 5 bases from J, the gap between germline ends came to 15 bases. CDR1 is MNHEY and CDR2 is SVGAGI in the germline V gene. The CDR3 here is CASSYNSGTDYGYTF. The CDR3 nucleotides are TGTGCCAGCAGTTACAATTCCGGGACTGATTATGGCTACACCTTC.

CDR3 coding DNA: TGTGCCAGCAGCTTGCGGGACAGGTTAAGGTATGAGCAGTTCTTC. Amino acid sequence: CASSLRDRLRYEQFF. The V and J genes are TRBV5-6 and TRBJ2-1; TRBD1 matches 8 bases. This CDR3 contains 15 residues. The trim removed 1 base at V and 8 bases at J, leaving 8 bases unmatched. Germline V gives CDR1 SGHDT, CDR2 YYEEEE.

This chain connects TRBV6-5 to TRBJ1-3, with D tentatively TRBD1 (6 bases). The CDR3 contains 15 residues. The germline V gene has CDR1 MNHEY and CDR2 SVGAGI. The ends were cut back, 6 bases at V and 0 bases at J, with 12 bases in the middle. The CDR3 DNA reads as TGTGCCAGCAGCAGGACAGCTTACTCTGGAAACACCATATATTTT. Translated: CASSRTAYSGNTIYF.

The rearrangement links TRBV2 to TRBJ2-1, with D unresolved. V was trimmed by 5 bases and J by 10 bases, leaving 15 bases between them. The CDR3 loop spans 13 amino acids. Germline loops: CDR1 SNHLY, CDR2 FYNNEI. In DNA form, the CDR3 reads TGTGCCAGCAGTTGGACCCTCCAAGAGGAGCAGTTCTTC. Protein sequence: CASSWTLQEEQFF.